The rows below give T cell receptor beta chains drawn from one sample of a study of T cell responses to AZD1222 COVID-19 vaccine. Produced via immunoSEQ multiplex PCR; TCRdb's table is partial and in-frame only. The data show roughly 20,000 clones, with around 82% seen just once and 15% to 20% held by the top ten. The sample was peripheral blood, taken 28 days after the second AZD1222 dose. These receptors were obtained from an adult who received the AZD1222 COVID-19 vaccine. Both conserved end residues are trimmed from each CDR3.

14 | TRBJ2-7 | TRBV27 | ASSYIGTGGPNEQY
13 | TRBJ2-3 | TRBV27 | ASSLYGSSADTQY
13 | TRBJ2-3 | TRBV18 | ASAPDRGNTDTQY
11 | TRBJ1-2 | TRBV28 | ASRLNRDYGYT
12 | TRBJ2-1 | TRBV5-6 | ASSAAETYNEQF
14 | TRBJ1-5 | TRBV10-1 | ASSESPRDGNQPQH
13 | TRBJ1-4 | TRBV30 | AWSHGSGGNEKLF
13 | TRBJ1-1 | TRBV7-8 | ASRLLGAGGTEAF
10 | TRBJ2-7 | TRBV18 | ASSPLGYEQY
12 | TRBJ1-6 | TRBV19 | ASRTGGSDSPLH
13 | TRBJ1-2 | TRBV6-5 | ASSYSGQVDYGYT
15 | TRBJ2-3 | TRBV2 | ASTPGTSGRGADTQY
11 | TRBJ2-5 | TRBV6-6 | ASSTLEGETQY
13 | TRBJ1-1 | TRBV7-3 | ASSARVSGSTEAF
14 | TRBJ1-5 | TRBV18 | ASSQQKGQDNQPQH
14 | TRBJ2-5 | TRBV7-9 | ASSLRTGGLGETQY
14 | TRBJ2-2 | TRBV15 | ATSREGTTNTGELF
12 | TRBJ1-5 | TRBV14 | ASSQLGSNQPQH
12 | TRBJ2-3 | TRBV14 | ASSQDRWTAAQY
14 | TRBJ1-3 | TRBV7-9 | ASSFDRSSSGNTIY
13 | TRBJ2-3 | TRBV5-1 | ASKKLAEPTDTQY
10 | TRBJ2-7 | TRBV6-6 | ASSYSSYEQY
13 | TRBJ1-2 | TRBV19 | ASSLPTDANYGYT
13 | TRBJ1-5 | TRBV25-1 | ASSDDFYSNQPQH
13 | TRBJ2-7 | TRBV28 | ASSLQTTGVREQY
12 | TRBJ2-2 | TRBV7-2 | ASSFSRGFGELF
12 | TRBJ1-1 | TRBV11-3 | ASSPGTGYTEAF
14 | TRBJ2-1 | TRBV7-9 | ASSPYGQGVRNEQF
13 | TRBJ2-1 | TRBV7-3 | ASSQRLAGEAEQF
14 | TRBJ1-6 | TRBV5-1 | ASRDYRDRANSPLH
13 | TRBJ1-4 | TRBV7-6 | ASSLSTGAGEKLF
16 | TRBJ1-5 | TRBV30 | AWSRGRLGVSSNQPQH
17 | TRBJ2-7 | TRBV11-3 | ASSLDRPLGTGLPYEQY
13 | TRBJ1-1 | TRBV5-1 | ASSRIGGADTEAF
13 | TRBJ1-2 | TRBV11-2 | ASSPRGAGDNGYT
14 | TRBJ1-2 | TRBV5-6 | ASSLPGQGYNYGYT
8 | TRBJ1-2 | TRBV20-1 | SPWGSGYT